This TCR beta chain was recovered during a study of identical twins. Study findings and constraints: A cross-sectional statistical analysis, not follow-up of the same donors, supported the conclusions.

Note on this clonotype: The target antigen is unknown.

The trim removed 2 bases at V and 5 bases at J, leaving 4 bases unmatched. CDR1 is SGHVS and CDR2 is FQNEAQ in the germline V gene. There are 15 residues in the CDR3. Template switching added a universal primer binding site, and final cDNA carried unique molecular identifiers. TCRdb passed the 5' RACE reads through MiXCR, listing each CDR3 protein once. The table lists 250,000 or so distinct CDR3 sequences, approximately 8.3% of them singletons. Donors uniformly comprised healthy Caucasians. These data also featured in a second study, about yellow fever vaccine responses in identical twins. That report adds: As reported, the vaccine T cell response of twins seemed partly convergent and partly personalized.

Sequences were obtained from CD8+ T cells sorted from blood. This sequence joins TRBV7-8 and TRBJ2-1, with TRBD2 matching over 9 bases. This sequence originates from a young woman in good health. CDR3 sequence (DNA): TGTGCCAGCAGCTTAAGACTAGCGGTCAACAATGAGCAGTTCTTC. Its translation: CASSLRLAVNNEQFF.